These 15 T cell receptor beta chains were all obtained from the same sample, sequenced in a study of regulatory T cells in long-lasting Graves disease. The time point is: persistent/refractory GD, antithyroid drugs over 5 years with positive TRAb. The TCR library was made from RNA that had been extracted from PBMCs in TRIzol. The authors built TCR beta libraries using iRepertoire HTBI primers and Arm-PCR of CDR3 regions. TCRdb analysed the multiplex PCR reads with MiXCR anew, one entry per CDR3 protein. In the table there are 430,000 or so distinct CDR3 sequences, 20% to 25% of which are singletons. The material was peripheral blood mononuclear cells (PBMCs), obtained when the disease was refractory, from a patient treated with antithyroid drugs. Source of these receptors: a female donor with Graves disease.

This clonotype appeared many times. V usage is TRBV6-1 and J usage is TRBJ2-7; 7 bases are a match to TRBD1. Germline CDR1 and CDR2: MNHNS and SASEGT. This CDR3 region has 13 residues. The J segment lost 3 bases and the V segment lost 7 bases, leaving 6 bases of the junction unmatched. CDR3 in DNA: TGTGCCAGCATTAACAGGGGCGGCTACGAGCAGTACTTC. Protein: CASINRGGYEQYF.

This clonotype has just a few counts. CDR3 loop: CASSMRSPGELFF. CDR3 nucleotide sequence: TGTGCCAGTAGTATGCGTTCCCCCGGGGAGCTGTTTTTT. The genes are TRBV19 and TRBJ2-2; D unresolved. This CDR3 region has 13 residues. Germline V gives CDR1 LNHDA, CDR2 SQIVND (reference sequence). V lost 3 bases, J lost 6 bases, and 8 bases lay in between.

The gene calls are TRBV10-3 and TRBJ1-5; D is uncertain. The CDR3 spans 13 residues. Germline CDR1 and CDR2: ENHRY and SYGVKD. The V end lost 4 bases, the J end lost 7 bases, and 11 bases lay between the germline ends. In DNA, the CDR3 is TGTGCCATCAGTGCCAACGTTGGCCAGCCCCAGCATTTT. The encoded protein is CAISANVGQPQHF.

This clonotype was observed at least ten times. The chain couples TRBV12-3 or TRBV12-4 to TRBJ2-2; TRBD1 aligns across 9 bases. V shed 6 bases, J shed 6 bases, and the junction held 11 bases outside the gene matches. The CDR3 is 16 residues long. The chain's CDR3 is CASSLGQGYGAGELFF. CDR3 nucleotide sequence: TGTGCCAGCAGCCTGGGACAGGGCTACGGTGCCGGGGAGCTGTTTTTT.

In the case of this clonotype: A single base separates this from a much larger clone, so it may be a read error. CDR3 amino acids: CASSRPRDAQETQYF. DNA of the CDR3: TGCGCCAGCAGCCGCCCCCGGGACGCCCAAGAGACCCAGTACTTC. The V call is TRBV4-1, the J call TRBJ2-5, with D perhaps matching TRBD1 or TRBD2 (5 bases each). The CDR3 length is 15 residues. Trimming stripped 4 bases from V and 1 base from J, with 13 bases between. The germline CDR1 and CDR2 sequences are MGHRA and YSYEKL.

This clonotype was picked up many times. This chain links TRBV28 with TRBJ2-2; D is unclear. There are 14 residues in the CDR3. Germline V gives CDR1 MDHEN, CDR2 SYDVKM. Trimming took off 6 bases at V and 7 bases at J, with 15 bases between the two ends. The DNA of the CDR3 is TGTGCCAGCAGGCGACCCGACCCATTCGGGGAGCTGTTTTTT. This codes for CASRRPDPFGELFF.

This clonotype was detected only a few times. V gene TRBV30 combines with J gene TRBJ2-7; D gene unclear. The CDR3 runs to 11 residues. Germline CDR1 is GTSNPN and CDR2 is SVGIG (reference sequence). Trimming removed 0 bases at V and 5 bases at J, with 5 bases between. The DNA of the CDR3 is TGTGCCTGGAGTGTACTAAACGAGCAGTACTTC. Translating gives CAWSVLNEQYF. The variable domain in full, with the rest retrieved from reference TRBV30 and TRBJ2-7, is SQTIHQWPATLVQPVGSPLSLECTVEGTSNPNLYWYRQAAGRGLQLLFYSVGIGQISSEVPQNLSASRPQDRQFILSSKKLLLSDSGFYLCAWSVLNEQYFGPGTRLTVT.

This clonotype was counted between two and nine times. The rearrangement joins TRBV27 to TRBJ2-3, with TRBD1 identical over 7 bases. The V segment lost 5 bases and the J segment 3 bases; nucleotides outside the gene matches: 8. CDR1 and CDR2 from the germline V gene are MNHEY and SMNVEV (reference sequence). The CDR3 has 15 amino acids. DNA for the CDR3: TGTGCCAGCAGTAAGGACAGGAGAGAAACAGATACGCAGTATTTT. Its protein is CASSKDRRETDTQYF.

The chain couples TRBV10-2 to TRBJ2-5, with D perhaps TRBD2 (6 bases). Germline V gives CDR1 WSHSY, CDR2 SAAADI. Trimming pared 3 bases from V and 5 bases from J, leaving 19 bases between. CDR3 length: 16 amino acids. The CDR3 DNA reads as TGCGCCAGCAGTGACTCCGCATTGGGGGGTCGGGAGACCCAGTACTTC. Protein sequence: CASSDSALGGRETQYF.

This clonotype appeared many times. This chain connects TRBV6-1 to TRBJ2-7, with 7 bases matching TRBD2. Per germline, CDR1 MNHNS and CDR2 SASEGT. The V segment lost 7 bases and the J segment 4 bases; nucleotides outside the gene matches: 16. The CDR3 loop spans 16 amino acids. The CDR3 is CASTSRLAGAGYEQYF. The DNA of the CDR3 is TGTGCCAGCACCTCTAGGCTGGCGGGAGCTGGGTACGAGCAGTACTTC.

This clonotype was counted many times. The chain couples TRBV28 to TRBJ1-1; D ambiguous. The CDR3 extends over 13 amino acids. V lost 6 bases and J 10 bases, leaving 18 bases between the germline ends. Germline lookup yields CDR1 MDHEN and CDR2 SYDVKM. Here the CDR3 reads CASSRAKSRRAFF. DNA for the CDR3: TGTGCCAGCAGCCGCGCAAAGAGCAGGCGAGCTTTCTTT.

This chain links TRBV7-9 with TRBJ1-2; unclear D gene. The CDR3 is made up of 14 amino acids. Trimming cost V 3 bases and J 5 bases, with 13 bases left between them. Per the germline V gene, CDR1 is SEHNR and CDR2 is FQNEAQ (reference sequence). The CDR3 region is CASSLLGSVYGYTF. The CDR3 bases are TGTGCCAGCAGCTTGCTGGGGTCAGTGTATGGCTACACCTTC.

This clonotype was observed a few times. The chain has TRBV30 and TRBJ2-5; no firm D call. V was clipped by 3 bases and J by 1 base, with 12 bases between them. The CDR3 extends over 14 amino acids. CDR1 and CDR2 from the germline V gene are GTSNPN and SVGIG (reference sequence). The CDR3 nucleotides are TGTGCCTGGAGGTACATGGGATTCCAAGAGACCCAGTACTTC. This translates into CAWRYMGFQETQYF.

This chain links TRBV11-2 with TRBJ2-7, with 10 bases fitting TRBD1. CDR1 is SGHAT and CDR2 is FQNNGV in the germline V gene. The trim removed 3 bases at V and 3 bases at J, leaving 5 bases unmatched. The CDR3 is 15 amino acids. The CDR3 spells CASSFRTGGIYEQYF. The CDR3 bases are TGTGCCAGCAGCTTTAGGACAGGGGGTATCTACGAGCAGTACTTC.

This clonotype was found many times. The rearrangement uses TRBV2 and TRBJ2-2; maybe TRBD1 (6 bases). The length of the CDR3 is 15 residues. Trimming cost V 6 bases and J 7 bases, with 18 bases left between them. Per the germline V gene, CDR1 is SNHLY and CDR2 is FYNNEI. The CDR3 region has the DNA TGTGCCAGCAGGACCGGGACACCTACTTACGGGGAGCTGTTTTTT. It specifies CASRTGTPTYGELFF.